Listed here are 10 T cell receptor beta chains from one sample, sequenced in a study of T cells in Graves' hyperthyroidism and ophthalmopathy. TCR beta CDR3 regions were amplified from RNA transcripts. The primer set for the first-round RT-PCR of the TCR CDR3 was HTBI. Using its own MiXCR run on the multiplex PCR reads, TCRdb lists one record per CDR3 protein. The sample yields nearly 600,000 distinct CDR3 sequences, over 12% seen once. Sequenced material: blood. The origin of the receptors is a young woman with Graves' ophthalmopathy.

This clonotype was seen at least ten times. The chain recombines TRBV24-1 with TRBJ1-1; maybe TRBD1 (6 bases). CDR1 KGHDR and CDR2 SFDVKD come from the germline V gene. V was trimmed by 9 bases and J by 6 bases, leaving 13 bases between them. There are 12 residues in the CDR3. CDR3: CATSPGDSEAFF. The CDR3 DNA is TGTGCCACCTCTCCAGGGGATTCTGAAGCTTTCTTT.

This clonotype was seen at least ten times. The rearrangement uses TRBV5-6 and TRBJ2-7; the match to TRBD2 covers 10 bases. V lost 0 bases to trimming and J lost 6 bases; unmatched junction nucleotides: 3. CDR3 length: 14 amino acids. CDR1 and CDR2 from the germline V gene are SGHDT and YYEEEE. CDR3 loop: CASSLGLAGVEQYF. The CDR3 DNA reads as TGTGCCAGCAGCTTGGGGCTAGCGGGAGTCGAGCAGTACTTC.

This clonotype was seen at least ten times. This chain connects TRBV5-6 to TRBJ1-2, with 7 positions matching TRBD1. V shed 4 bases, J shed 6 bases, and the junction held 6 bases outside the gene matches. This CDR3 comprises 13 residues. Germline values: CDR1 SGHDT, CDR2 YYEEEE. CDR3 nucleotide sequence: TGTGCCAGCAGCCTGACAGGGTCTGATGGCTACACCTTC. It codes for CASSLTGSDGYTF. Drawing the rest from reference TRBV5-6 and TRBJ1-2, the complete variable domain is DAGVTQSPTHLIKTRGQQVTLRCSPKSGHDTVSWYQQALGQGPQFIFQYYEEEERQRGNFPDRFSGHQFPNYSSELNVNALLLGDSALYLCASSLTGSDGYTFGSGTRLTVV.

This clonotype turned up a few times. The chain couples TRBV4-1 to TRBJ1-2; D is perhaps TRBD1 (6 bases). This CDR3 has 14 amino acids. The V gene lost 4 bases and the J gene lost 4 bases, with 13 bases spanning the gap. The germline gives CDR1 MGHRA, CDR2 YSYEKL. Written as DNA, the CDR3 is TGCGCCAGCAGCCTGGGGGCGCCCCGCTATGGCTACACCTTC. It yields the protein CASSLGAPRYGYTF.

Notes on this clonotype: A read error may explain this, as a much larger clone is one base away. V and J are TRBV10-3 and TRBJ2-5, with 7 bases lining up with TRBD2. This CDR3 is built from 15 residues. Looked up from germline, CDR1 is ENHRY and CDR2 is SYGVKD. CDR3 protein: CAISEGSGMGETQCF. The CDR3 bases are TGTGCCATCAGTGAAGGGAGCGGGATGGGAGAGACCCAGTGCTTC.

This clonotype was counted at least ten times. The rearrangement links TRBV24-1 to TRBJ2-3; D uncertain. The CDR3 extends over 13 amino acids. The V end lost 5 bases, the J end lost 5 bases, and 10 bases lay between the germline ends. The germline V gene has CDR1 KGHDR and CDR2 SFDVKD. CDR3 nucleotides: TGTGCCACCAGTGCCAACATAGGAGATACGCAGTATTTT. Protein: CATSANIGDTQYF.

Many counts were recorded for this clonotype. The chain combines TRBV27 with TRBJ2-7; 7 positions match TRBD2. Germline lookup yields CDR1 MNHEY and CDR2 SMNVEV (reference sequence). The trim removed 2 bases at V and 7 bases at J, leaving 14 bases unmatched. The CDR3 is made up of 16 amino acids. The chain's CDR3 is CASSLLLPRESGEQYF. The CDR3 DNA sequence: TGTGCCAGCAGTTTACTCCTACCGCGGGAGTCGGGAGAGCAGTACTTC.

The table lists this clonotype with many counts. V gene TRBV20-1 combines with J gene TRBJ2-2; 8 positions agree with TRBD2. Trimming removed 3 bases from V and 4 bases from J; junction bases left unmatched: 7. This CDR3 spans 15 amino acids. The germline V gene has CDR1 DFQATT and CDR2 SNEGSKA (reference sequence). The CDR3 loop is CSARVSGKTTGELFF. CDR3 in DNA: TGCAGTGCTAGGGTTAGCGGGAAAACCACCGGGGAGCTGTTTTTT.

This clonotype came up many times. This sequence joins TRBV28 and TRBJ2-5, with TRBD1 matching 7 bases. CDR3 length: 14 residues. Germline CDR1 reads MDHEN; CDR2 reads SYDVKM. The V gene end was trimmed by 6 bases and the J gene end by 5 bases; junction bases not matched to a gene: 9. Here the CDR3 DNA reads TGTGCCAGCAGCCGGGACAGAATTGGGGAGACCCAGTACTTC. This codes for CASSRDRIGETQYF.

Concerning this clonotype: At one end the junction does not follow the germline gene, possibly because of a read error. The chain is built from TRBV7-7 and TRBJ2-1, with TRBD2 identical over 14 bases. Germline values: CDR1 SSHAT, CDR2 FNYEAQ (reference sequence). CDR3 length: 16 residues. The CDR3 loop is CASSLAGLAGEGEQFF. DNA of the CDR3: TGTGCTAGCAGCTTAGCGGGACTAGCGGGAGAGGGTGAGCAGTTCTTC.